Sequencing of this T cell receptor beta chain was carried out in a study of cytomegalovirus exposure and HLA in healthy donors. Overall study: Out of around 360 genotyped donors, roughly 78% belonged to the Caucasian-associated ancestry cluster.

The CDR3 loop spans 15 amino acids. The V end was cut by 2 bases, the J end by 7 bases, with 12 bases between. Germline V lookup: CDR1 MGHDK, CDR2 SYGVNS. Researchers ran the PCR with 60 Vbeta and 13 Jbeta primers. Libraries were prepared by immunoSEQ multiplex PCR; TCRdb keeps only in-frame clonotypes and omits some of them. The table records 150,000 to 250,000 clones, roughly four fifths of them present only once. The chain couples TRBV25-1 to TRBJ1-6; maybe TRBD1 (5 bases). Sequenced input: PBMCs. This TCR derives from a man younger than 40 in good health and CMV-seronegative. The CDR3 loop is CASSEGPGWNSPLHF. CDR3 nucleotide sequence: TGTGCCAGCAGTGAAGGCCCAGGGTGGAATTCACCCCTCCACTTT.